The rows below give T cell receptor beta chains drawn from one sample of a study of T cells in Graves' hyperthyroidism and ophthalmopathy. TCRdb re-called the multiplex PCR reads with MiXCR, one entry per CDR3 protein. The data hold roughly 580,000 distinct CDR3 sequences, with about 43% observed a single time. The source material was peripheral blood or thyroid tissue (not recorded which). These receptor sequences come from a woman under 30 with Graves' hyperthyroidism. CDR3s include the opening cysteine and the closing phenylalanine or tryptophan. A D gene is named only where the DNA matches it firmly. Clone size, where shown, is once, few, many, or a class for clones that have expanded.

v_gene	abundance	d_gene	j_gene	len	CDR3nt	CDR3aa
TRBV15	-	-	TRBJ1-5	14	TGTGCCACCAGCAGAGATCCAGGGGATCAGCCCCAGCATTTT	CATSRDPGDQPQHF
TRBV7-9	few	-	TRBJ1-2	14	TGTGCCAGCAGCTTTACAGCCCTTAACTATGGCTACACCTTC	CASSFTALNYGYTF
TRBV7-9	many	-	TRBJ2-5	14	TGTGCCAGCAGCTTAGTGGGCGGCGAAGAGACCCAGTACTTC	CASSLVGGEETQYF
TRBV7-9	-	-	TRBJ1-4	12	TGTGCCAGCAGCCGAGGAGAGGGAAAACTGTTTTTT	CASSRGEGKLFF
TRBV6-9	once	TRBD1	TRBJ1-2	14	TGTGCCAGCAGTTATGGGACAGAGGGCGATGGCTACACCTTC	CASSYGTEGDGYTF
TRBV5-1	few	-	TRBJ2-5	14	TGCGCCAGCAGCTTGTTCGGGGTTGGGGAGACCCAGTACTTC	CASSLFGVGETQYF
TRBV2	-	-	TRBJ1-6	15	TGTGCCAGTCGGGGGGGCGGGACGGTGAATTCACCCCTCCACTTT	CASRGGGTVNSPLHF
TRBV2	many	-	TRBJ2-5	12	TGTGCCAGCACTATCACACGAGAGACCCAGTACTTC	CASTITRETQYF
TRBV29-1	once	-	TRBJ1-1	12	TGCAGCGTTGAAGGCCTTTATTCTGGAGCTTTCTTT	CSVEGLYSGAFF
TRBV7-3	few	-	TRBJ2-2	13	TGTGCCAGCAGCTTGGGAGTGGCCGGGGAGCTGTTTTTT	CASSLGVAGELFF
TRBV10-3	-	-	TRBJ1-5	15	TGTGCCAGCAGTTACTCGGCAGGAAGCAATCAGCCCCAGCATTTT	CASSYSAGSNQPQHF
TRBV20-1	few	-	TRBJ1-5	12	TGCAGTGCCAGAGGGGTTGATCAGCCCCAGCATTTT	CSARGVDQPQHF
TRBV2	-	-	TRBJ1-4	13	TGTGCCAGCAGCCAGTCGGTGTTTGAAAAACTGTTTTTT	CASSQSVFEKLFF
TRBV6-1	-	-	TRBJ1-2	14	TGTGCCAGCAGTGTCTTCAGGGAGAACTATGGCTACACCTTC	CASSVFRENYGYTF
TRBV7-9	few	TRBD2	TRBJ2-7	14	TGTGCCAGCAGCACACTAGCGGGTCTTTACGAGCAGTACTTC	CASSTLAGLYEQYF
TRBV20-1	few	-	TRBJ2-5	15	TGCAGTGCTACACCTCACAACAGGGTAGTAGAGACCCAGTACTTC	CSATPHNRVVETQYF
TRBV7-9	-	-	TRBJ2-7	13	TGTGCCAGCAGCGGGGGGCGGTCCTACGAGCAGTACTTC	CASSGGRSYEQYF
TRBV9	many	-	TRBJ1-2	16	TGTGCCAGCAGCGCGCAAGCAGGGCCACAGGGCCGTGGCTACACCTTC	CASSAQAGPQGRGYTF
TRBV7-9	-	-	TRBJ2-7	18	TGTGCCAGCAGCTTAGTGGCGGGGTCCGAGACTAGTGCCGACGAGCAGTACTTC	CASSLVAGSETSADEQYF
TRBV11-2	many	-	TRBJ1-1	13	TGTGCCAGCAGCTCCGGACTGGGCACTGAAGCTTTCTTT	CASSSGLGTEAFF
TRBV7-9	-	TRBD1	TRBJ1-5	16	TGTGCCAGCAGCCCTTCAAAGGGGGCGGGCAATCAGCCCCAGCATTTT	CASSPSKGAGNQPQHF
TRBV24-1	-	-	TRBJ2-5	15	TGTGCCACCGCGGATGGGGACATAAGCAATCAGCCCCAGTACTTC	CATADGDISNQPQYF
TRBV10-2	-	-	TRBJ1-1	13	TGCGCCAGCAGTGCGGCAGGGGCCACTGAAGCTTTCTTT	CASSAAGATEAFF
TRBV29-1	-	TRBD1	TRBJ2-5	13	TGCAGCGTCCAGGGGGCAGGTGGGGAGACCCAGTACTTC	CSVQGAGGETQYF
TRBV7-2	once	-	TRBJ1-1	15	TGTGCCAGCAGACTAGACCCGGGTCCGAACACTGAAGCTTTCTTT	CASRLDPGPNTEAFF
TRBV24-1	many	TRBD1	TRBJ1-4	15	TGTGCCACCAGTGATTTAGCCGGGACAGGAGAAAAACTGTTTTTT	CATSDLAGTGEKLFF
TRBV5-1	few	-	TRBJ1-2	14	TGCGCCAGCAGCTTGGACGGCGGCAACTATGGCTACACCTTC	CASSLDGGNYGYTF
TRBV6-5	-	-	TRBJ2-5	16	TGTGCCAGCAGTTACCTTAATACAGGGAACCAAGAGACCCAGTACTTC	CASSYLNTGNQETQYF
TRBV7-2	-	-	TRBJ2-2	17	TGTGCCAGCAGCCAATCCCTTGGCCGTTCGAACACCGGGGAGCTGTTTTTT	CASSQSLGRSNTGELFF
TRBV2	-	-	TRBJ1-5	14	TGTGCCAGCAGGAGGGACGGGGGATTGCAGCCCCAGCATTTT	CASRRDGGLQPQHF
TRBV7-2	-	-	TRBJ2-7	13	TGTGCCAGCAGCGCGGGGATAGGGGATACGCAGTACTTC	CASSAGIGDTQYF
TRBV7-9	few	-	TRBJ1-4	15	TGTGCCAGCAGTCCTACAGGGATGGCTAATGAAAAACTGTTTTTT	CASSPTGMANEKLFF
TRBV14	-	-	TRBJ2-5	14	TGTGCCAGCAGCCTCCGAGGGCGTCAAGAGACCCAGTACTTC	CASSLRGRQETQYF
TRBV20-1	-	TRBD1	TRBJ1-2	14	TGCAGTGCTAGTCGTGGGGACAGAGCTTATGGCTACACCTTC	CSASRGDRAYGYTF